This TCR beta chain was captured in a study of neurological immune-mediated disorders. Time point indicated: longitudinal time-point 3. 2 million unsorted PBMCs were stored in RNAlater at -80 °C before RNA extraction. The cDNA came from 5'RACE, which used 10-nucleotide random UMIs. Every sequencing run drew on 15-18 subjects and yielded over 200 million TCR-beta sequences. TCRdb processed the 5' RACE reads anew with MiXCR; each CDR3 protein has one entry. The table lists some 55,000 distinct CDR3 sequences, more than 7% of them singletons. This sequence originates from a woman between 35 and 50 years old in good health. Material for sequencing was PBMCs.

The CDR3 DNA sequence: TGTGCCAGCAGCTTGGGCGGGGTCCTTAGCTCCTACAATGAGCAGTTCTTC. This sequence encodes CASSLGGVLSSYNEQFF. The chain carries TRBV5-8 and TRBJ2-1, with a weak D call TRBD2 (6 bases). Germline CDR1 reads SGHTS; CDR2 reads YDEGEE. CDR3 length equals 17 residues. Trimming cost V 0 bases and J 0 bases, with 13 bases left between them. Full variable domain (missing parts from reference TRBV5-8 and TRBJ2-1): EAGVTQSPTHLIKTRGQQATLRCSPISGHTSVYWYQQALGLGLQFLLWYDEGEERNRGNFPPRFSGRQFPNYSSELNVNALELEDSALYLCASSLGGVLSSYNEQFFGPGTRLTVL.